This T cell receptor beta chain was retrieved from a study of shared clonotypes between healthy human individuals. Turning to the study itself: Each donor's CD8 memory used one plate, CD8 naive two, each CD4 subset three.

V was clipped by 5 bases and J by 7 bases; unmatched bases: 12. Germline assignment: CDR1 ENHRY and CDR2 SYGVKD. There are 15 residues in the CDR3. Terminally differentiated effector memory CD45RA+ cells were excluded by CCR7 positive selection of CD45RO-negative cells. Donors were healthy HIV-negative adults without recent acute infections or vaccinations. As processed by the authors: Filtering differed since immunoSEQ provided only junctions, with no quality scores. The repertoire was sequenced with immunoSEQ multiplex PCR; TCRdb's copy has only in-frame clones and lacks some. V, J and clone size reflect that table, while D and trimming were determined from the DNA. The sample shows more than 2 million clones, about 93% of them seen only once.

Specimen: naive CD8+ T cells from PBMCs. This TCR came from a man aged 18-30 years in good health. Some clones in this sample may be carry-over from other donors' samples. The V call is TRBV10-3, the J call TRBJ2-3, with 7 bases identical to TRBD1. DNA of the CDR3: TGTGCCATCAGTACCGGGACAGTTGTGGGGAATACGCAGTATTTT. Translated, it gives CAISTGTVVGNTQYF.